These 16 T cell receptor beta chains were sequenced from one sample in a study of shared clonotypes between healthy human individuals (dated by TCRdb to about 2020). CD8 naive samples were CD45RO-negative cells positively selected for CCR7, giving a CD45RA+CCR7+ population that excluded TemRA cells. The protocol used for the library was the immunoSEQ multiplex PCR assay. The table was pulled from immuneACCESS by TCRdb, which kept in-frame rearrangements only. Such tables lose some clones; where checked, under half of the loss comes from unresolved V genes, and the rest has no known cause. Recorded for this sample are about 2 million clones; around 96% of them occurred a single time. 1% to 1.5% of the sample is in the top ten clones. Specimen: naive CD8+ T cells sorted from blood. In the paper's terms, the cell subset or site label means: CD45RA+CCR7+. These receptors originate from a man younger than 35 in good health.

To note about this clone: It may be a read error: a sequence one base away is much more abundant. Other DNA sequences in the sample encode the same CDR3. This chain links TRBV10-2 with TRBJ2-7; D uncertain. The germline CDR1 and CDR2 sequences are WSHSY and SAAADI. The CDR3 is 11 amino acids. V was cut by 1 base and J by 3 bases, with 1 base left in between. The CDR3 DNA reads as TGCGCCAGCAGTGAGTACTACGAGCAGTACTTC. This codes for CASSEYYEQYF.

The genes are TRBV2 and TRBJ2-3, with 9 bases that match TRBD2. J gave up 2 bases and V 3 bases, and 12 bases lay outside the gene matches. The CDR3 totals 18 residues. CDR1 and CDR2 (germline): SNHLY, FYNNEI. DNA of the CDR3: TGTGCCAGCAGTGAGGCAGGAGCGGGACTAGCTTACACAGATACGCAGTATTTT. Translating gives CASSEAGAGLAYTDTQYF. The complete variable domain, with remaining parts taken from reference TRBV2 and TRBJ2-3, reads EPEVTQTPSHQVTQMGQEVILRCVPISNHLYFYWYRQILGQKVEFLVSFYNNEISEKSEIFDDQFSVERPDGSNFTLKIRSTKLEDSAMYFCASSEAGAGLAYTDTQYFGPGTRLTVL.

This chain uses TRBV7-9 with TRBJ2-1, with a tentative D call TRBD2 (6 bases). The CDR3 consists of 15 residues. From germline, CDR1 is SEHNR and CDR2 FQNEAQ (reference sequence). The V end was cut by 5 bases, the J end by 3 bases, with 14 bases between. Here the CDR3 DNA reads TGTGCCAGCAGCGACACCGGGACTGGCTACAATGAGCAGTTCTTC. The encoded protein is CASSDTGTGYNEQFF.

The rearrangement uses TRBV6-1 and TRBJ1-2; D gene ambiguous. V gave up 1 base and J gave up 4 bases, with 13 bases separating them. The CDR3 covers 15 residues. Germline V gene lookup returns CDR1 MNHNS and CDR2 SASEGT. The CDR3 loop is CASSEEDRAPYGYTF. The CDR3 DNA follows: TGTGCCAGCAGTGAAGAGGACCGCGCTCCCTATGGCTACACCTTC.

This rearrangement joins TRBV25-1 to TRBJ2-1; D is unclear. The ends were cut back, 2 bases at V and 8 bases at J, with 10 bases in the middle. Per the germline V gene, CDR1 is MGHDK and CDR2 is SYGVNS. CDR3 size: 13 residues. The CDR3 DNA sequence: TGTGCCAGCAGTGAAGTGGCGACGCATGAGCAGTTCTTC. It translates to CASSEVATHEQFF.

The gene calls are TRBV27 and TRBJ1-2; D gene uncertain. The ends were cut back, 3 bases at V and 4 bases at J, with 12 bases in the middle. This CDR3 region has 14 residues. Germline V gene sequence: CDR1 MNHEY, CDR2 SMNVEV (reference sequence). In DNA, the CDR3 is TGTGCCAGCAGTTTCCTCGAGGGTGGCTATGGCTACACCTTC. Translation: CASSFLEGGYGYTF.

As to this clone: In the same sample, other DNA sequences code for this CDR3. The chain is built from TRBV30 and TRBJ1-3; D is undetermined. The V and J ends lost 2 bases and 4 bases respectively, with 6 bases between them. Per germline, CDR1 GTSNPN and CDR2 SVGIG (reference sequence). CDR3 length: 12 residues. For the CDR3, the DNA is TGTGCCTGGAGTTTGATCGGAAACACCATATATTTT. Translated, it gives CAWSLIGNTIYF.

The chain carries TRBV13 and TRBJ2-7; 10 nucleotides line up with TRBD1. This CDR3 has 17 amino acids. The J segment lost 4 bases and the V segment lost 3 bases, leaving 12 bases of the junction unmatched. Germline CDR1 and CDR2: PRHDT and FYEKMQ (reference sequence). The CDR3 is CASSFGTGELNGYEQYF. DNA for the CDR3: TGTGCCAGCAGCTTTGGGACAGGGGAATTGAATGGTTACGAGCAGTACTTC.

The V and J genes are TRBV30 and TRBJ2-5; possibly TRBD1 for D (6 bases). CDR1 is GTSNPN and CDR2 is SVGIG in the germline V gene (reference sequence). Between the trimmed V and J ends, which lost 5 bases and 5 bases, there was a span of 18 bases. CDR3 length: 14 residues. CDR3 DNA: TGTGCCTGGGAAAAACAGGGTTGGGTTGAGACCCAGTACTTC. Its translation: CAWEKQGWVETQYF.

DNA for the CDR3: TGTGCCAGCAGCGCCGGGACAGGGTATGAAGCTTTCTTT. Protein product: CASSAGTGYEAFF. V gene TRBV5-8 combines with J gene TRBJ1-1; 9 bases match TRBD1. The CDR3 runs 13 residues. V shed 4 bases and J 7 bases; nucleotides not matched to a gene: 5. Per germline, CDR1 SGHTS and CDR2 YDEGEE. Variable domain in full (rest from reference TRBV5-8 and TRBJ1-1): EAGVTQSPTHLIKTRGQQATLRCSPISGHTSVYWYQQALGLGLQFLLWYDEGEERNRGNFPPRFSGRQFPNYSSELNVNALELEDSALYLCASSAGTGYEAFFGQGTRLTVV.

V is TRBV6-1 and J is TRBJ1-3; no definite D call. The V end lost 0 bases, the J end lost 0 bases, and 9 bases lay between the germline ends. CDR3 length: 16 residues. The V gene's germline CDR1 is MNHNS and CDR2 SASEGT. The CDR3 loop reads CASSEARVNSGNTIYF. The CDR3 DNA follows: TGTGCCAGCAGTGAAGCGCGGGTTAACTCTGGAAACACCATATATTTT.

The chain carries TRBV5-1 and TRBJ2-3, with D possibly being TRBD1 (5 bases). Germline V gives CDR1 SGHRS, CDR2 YFSETQ. V lost 3 bases to trimming and J lost 6 bases, with 23 bases between them. The CDR3 consists of 17 residues. CDR3 region: CASSSGTPSQGSDTQYF. Here the CDR3 DNA reads TGCGCCAGCAGCTCCGGCACTCCCTCTCAGGGTTCGGATACGCAGTATTTT. The full variable domain, rest sourced from reference TRBV5-1 and TRBJ2-3, is KAGVTQTPRYLIKTRGQQVTLSCSPISGHRSVSWYQQTPGQGLQFLFEYFSETQRNKGNFPGRFSGRQFSNSRSEMNVSTLELGDSALYLCASSSGTPSQGSDTQYFGPGTRLTVL.

As to this clone: The same CDR3 also results from other DNA sequences found in this sample. The rearrangement joins TRBV10-1 to TRBJ2-2; D gene uncertain. Trimming cost V 2 bases and J 2 bases, with 3 bases left between them. Germline loops: CDR1 WNHNN, CDR2 SYGVQD (reference sequence). This CDR3 contains 13 residues. CDR3 sequence: CASSEVNTGELFF. CDR3 DNA sequence: TGCGCCAGCAGTGAGGTTAACACCGGGGAGCTGTTTTTT.

The chain has TRBV29-1 and TRBJ1-2, with unresolved D. V lost 7 bases and J 4 bases, leaving 10 bases between the germline ends. The length of the CDR3 is 11 residues. Germline CDR1 SQVTM, CDR2 ANQGSEA. This CDR3 is CSALESYGYTF. In DNA form, the CDR3 reads TGCAGCGCACTGGAGAGCTATGGCTACACCTTC.

The chain recombines TRBV7-9 with TRBJ2-1; possible D gene TRBD1, 5 bases. Trimming took off 5 bases at V and 2 bases at J, with 10 bases between the two ends. Per germline, CDR1 SEHNR and CDR2 FQNEAQ (reference sequence). The CDR3 contains 14 residues. The CDR3 spells CASSPQETYNEQFF. CDR3 in DNA: TGTGCCAGCAGCCCACAGGAAACCTACAATGAGCAGTTCTTC. The variable domain in full, with the rest retrieved from reference TRBV7-9 and TRBJ2-1, is DTGVSQNPRHKITKRGQNVTFRCDPISEHNRLYWYRQTLGQGPEFLTYFQNEAQLEKSRLLSDRFSAERPKGSFSTLEIQRTEQGDSAMYLCASSPQETYNEQFFGPGTRLTVL.

The sample holds a few counts of this clone. J is TRBJ2-2 and V is TRBV4-1; weak D call: TRBD1 (5 bases). This CDR3 has 14 residues. Germline V lookup: CDR1 MGHRA, CDR2 YSYEKL. V dropped 4 bases and J dropped 4 bases, with 10 bases sitting between them. The CDR3 region is CASSPHQGTGELFF. CDR3 DNA sequence: TGCGCCAGCAGCCCCCACCAGGGCACCGGGGAGCTGTTTTTT.